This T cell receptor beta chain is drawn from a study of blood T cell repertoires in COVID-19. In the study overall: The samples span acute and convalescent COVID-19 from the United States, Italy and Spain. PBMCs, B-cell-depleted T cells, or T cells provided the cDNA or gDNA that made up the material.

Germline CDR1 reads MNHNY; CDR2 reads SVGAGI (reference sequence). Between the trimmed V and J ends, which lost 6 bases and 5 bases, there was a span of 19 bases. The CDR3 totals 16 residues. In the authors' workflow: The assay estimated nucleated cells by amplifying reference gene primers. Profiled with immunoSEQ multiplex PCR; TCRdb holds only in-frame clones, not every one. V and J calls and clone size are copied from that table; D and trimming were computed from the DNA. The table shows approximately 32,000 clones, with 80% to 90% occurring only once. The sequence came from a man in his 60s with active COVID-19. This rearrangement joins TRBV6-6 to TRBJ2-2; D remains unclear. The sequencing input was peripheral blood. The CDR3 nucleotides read TGTGCCAGCAGGCAAACCCGATCAGGTGGAACCGGGGAGCTGTTTTTT. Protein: CASRQTRSGGTGELFF.